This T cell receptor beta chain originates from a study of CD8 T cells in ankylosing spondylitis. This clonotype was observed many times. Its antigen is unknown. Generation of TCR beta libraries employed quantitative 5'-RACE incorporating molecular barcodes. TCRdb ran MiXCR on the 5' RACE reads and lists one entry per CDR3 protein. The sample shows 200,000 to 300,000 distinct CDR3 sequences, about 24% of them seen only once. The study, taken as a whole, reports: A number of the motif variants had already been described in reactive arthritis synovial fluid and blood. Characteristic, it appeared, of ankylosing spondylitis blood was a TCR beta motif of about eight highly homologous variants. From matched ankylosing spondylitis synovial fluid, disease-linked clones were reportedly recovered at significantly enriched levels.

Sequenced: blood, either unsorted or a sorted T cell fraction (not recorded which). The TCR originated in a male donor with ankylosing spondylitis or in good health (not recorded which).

This CDR3 reads CASSPGLAGYNEQFF. DNA for the CDR3: TGTGCCAGCAGCCCCGGACTAGCGGGGTACAATGAGCAGTTCTTC. This chain connects TRBV7-9 to TRBJ2-1; 12 nucleotides align to TRBD2. With V trimmed by 5 bases and J by 4 bases, 3 bases remained unmatched. The CDR3 is 15 residues long. Germline-derived CDR1 and CDR2 are SEHNR and FQNEAQ (reference sequence).